These 17 T cell receptor beta chains came from one sample sequenced in a study of neurological immune-mediated disorders. TCRdb reprocessed the 5' RACE reads with MiXCR, giving one entry per CDR3 protein. The table includes approximately 46,000 distinct CDR3 sequences, 10% detected once. The source material was PBMCs. These TCRs come from a man in his 70s with HTLV-1-associated myelopathy (HAM/TSP).

This clonotype was detected many times. The chain carries TRBV7-9 and TRBJ2-2, with D hard to call. CDR1 and CDR2 (germline): SEHNR, FQNEAQ (reference sequence). The CDR3 is made up of 16 amino acids. The V end was cut by 0 bases, the J end by 2 bases, with 10 bases between. DNA for the CDR3: TGTGCCAGCAGCTTAGCGACCAGAGAAAACACCGGGGAGCTGTTTTTT. Translated, it gives CASSLATRENTGELFF.

This clonotype was counted ten times or more. This rearrangement joins TRBV12-3 or TRBV12-4 to TRBJ2-5; D possibly corresponds to TRBD2 (6 bases). CDR3 length equals 14 residues. With 6 bases removed from V and 5 bases from J, the gap between germline ends came to 16 bases. CDR3: CASRPWGVLETQYF. The CDR3 DNA reads as TGTGCCAGCAGGCCCTGGGGGGTTCTGGAGACCCAGTACTTC.

This clonotype was seen repeatedly, ten times or more. The rearrangement links TRBV7-9 to TRBJ2-4; D ambiguous. Germline V gives CDR1 SEHNR, CDR2 FQNEAQ (reference sequence). The CDR3 spans 15 residues. V was pared by 1 base and J by 0 bases, with 7 bases between. CDR3 sequence: CASSLGDLAKNIQYF. CDR3 coding DNA: TGTGCCAGCAGCTTAGGGGATTTAGCCAAAAACATTCAGTACTTC.

This clonotype appeared many times. The chain joins TRBV7-2 to TRBJ2-1, with D tentatively TRBD1 (5 bases). The CDR3 covers 12 residues. V dropped 4 bases and J dropped 8 bases, with 9 bases sitting between them. Germline-derived CDR1 and CDR2 are SGHTA and FQGNSA. The CDR3 region has the DNA TGTGCCAGCAGCTCGTGGGGCTATGAGCAGTTCTTC. Its translation is CASSSWGYEQFF.

This clonotype was observed a few times. The V call is TRBV12-3 or TRBV12-4, the J call TRBJ2-7, with 7 bases aligning to TRBD1. V shed 10 bases, J shed 3 bases, and the junction held 15 bases outside the gene matches. CDR3 size: 15 residues. Here the CDR3 reads CANTPPDRECYEQYF. The CDR3 region has the DNA TGTGCCAACACCCCTCCAGACAGGGAGTGCTACGAGCAGTACTTC.

This clonotype showed up many times. The chain links TRBV20-1 to TRBJ2-7; D is unresolved. The germline gives CDR1 DFQATT, CDR2 SNEGSKA (reference sequence). This CDR3 has 14 amino acids. V dropped 6 bases and J dropped 3 bases, with 18 bases sitting between them. The CDR3: CSAILGPRYYEQYF. The CDR3 coding sequence is TGCAGTGCCATATTGGGTCCGCGGTACTACGAGCAGTACTTC.

This clonotype was recorded many times. The chain is built from TRBV5-1 and TRBJ1-3; no clear D. Per germline, CDR1 SGHRS and CDR2 YFSETQ. The CDR3 covers 13 residues. V lost 4 bases, J lost 7 bases, and 12 bases lay in between. This CDR3 is CASSTAVGNTIYF. In nucleotides, the CDR3 is TGCGCCAGCAGCACCGCTGTAGGGAACACCATATATTTT.

In its sample, this clonotype was seen many times. The chain recombines TRBV7-2 with TRBJ2-5; TRBD1 might be the D (5 bases). This CDR3 has 14 residues. Germline V gene sequence: CDR1 SGHTA, CDR2 FQGNSA. Between the trimmed V and J ends, which lost 3 bases and 5 bases, there was a span of 13 bases. Here the CDR3 DNA reads TGTGCCAGCAGCTTCTTGGGATCAGGGGAGACCCAGTACTTC. This sequence encodes CASSFLGSGETQYF.

At least ten counts were recorded for this clonotype. V is TRBV7-2 and J is TRBJ2-1; TRBD2 aligns across 13 bases. The CDR3 spans 14 residues. With V trimmed by 4 bases and J by 13 bases, 7 bases remained unmatched. The germline V gene encodes CDR1 SGHTA and CDR2 FQGNSA. The CDR3 DNA reads TGTGCCAGCAGCTCGCAGACTAGCGGGGGGATACAGTTCTTC. Its translation is CASSSQTSGGIQFF.

This clonotype occurred many times. The chain joins TRBV5-1 to TRBJ1-1, with TRBD1 matching over 9 bases. The CDR3 is 16 amino acids. The junction had 9 bases not matched to a gene; V was cut back by 5 bases and J by 1 base. Germline V lookup: CDR1 SGHRS, CDR2 YFSETQ. CDR3 protein: CASRPSAGQGNTEAFF. Here the CDR3 DNA reads TGCGCCAGCAGACCTTCGGCGGGACAGGGGAACACTGAAGCTTTCTTT.

The table lists this clonotype with many counts. The chain links TRBV12-3 or TRBV12-4 to TRBJ2-7; TRBD2 might be the D (6 bases). Trimming left V 1 base short and J 5 bases short, with 9 bases between. The CDR3 spans 13 residues. This chain's CDR3 is CASSLGLANEQYF. Here the CDR3 DNA reads TGTGCCAGCAGTTTAGGGCTAGCGAACGAGCAGTACTTC.

Worth noting for this clonotype: One end of the junction fails to match germline, which may point to a read error. The chain is built from TRBV11-3 and TRBJ2-3, with TRBD2 matching over 10 bases. CDR1 and CDR2 (germline): SGHNT, YENEEA. The CDR3 covers 16 residues. This chain's CDR3 is CANSSGLAASTDTQYF. DNA of the CDR3: TGTGCCAACAGCTCAGGACTAGCGGCTAGCACAGATACGCAGTATTTT.

The V gene is TRBV7-2, the J gene TRBJ2-1, with D perhaps matching TRBD2 (6 bases). Germline CDR1 SGHTA, CDR2 FQGNSA. V lost 5 bases and J 7 bases, leaving 15 bases between the germline ends. The CDR3 spans 14 residues. CDR3 in amino acids: CASSLRRENNEQFF. Here the CDR3 DNA reads TGTGCCAGCAGCCTCCGGCGGGAAAATAATGAGCAGTTCTTC.

This clonotype was counted at least ten times. This chain uses TRBV4-3 with TRBJ2-7, with a weak D call TRBD1 (5 bases). Germline V gene lookup returns CDR1 LGHNA and CDR2 YSLEER. The CDR3 sequence is 14 residues long. Trimming removed 1 base from V and 0 bases from J, with 7 bases in between. The CDR3 DNA sequence: TGCGCCAGCAGCCAAGGACAGTCCTCCTACGAGCAGTACTTC. It translates to CASSQGQSSYEQYF.

This clonotype was seen many times. The rearrangement uses TRBV7-2 and TRBJ2-5; D is unclear. The ends were cut back, 3 bases at V and 6 bases at J, with 5 bases in the middle. The CDR3 length is 11 residues. Looked up from germline, CDR1 is SGHTA and CDR2 is FQGNSA. This CDR3 reads CASSLTQTQYF. CDR3 DNA sequence: TGTGCCAGCAGCTTGACGCAGACCCAGTACTTC. Full variable domain (rest looked up from reference TRBV7-2 and TRBJ2-5): GAGVSQSPSNKVTEKGKDVELRCDPISGHTALYWYRQSLGQGLEFLIYFQGNSAPDKSGLPSDRFSAERTGGSVSTLTIQRTQQEDSAVYLCASSLTQTQYFGPGTRLLVL.

The V and J genes are TRBV6-1 and TRBJ1-5; D is ambiguous. This CDR3 is built from 12 residues. Germline V CDR1 and CDR2: MNHNS, SASEGT. V was trimmed by 6 bases and J by 7 bases, leaving 10 bases between them. In nucleotides, the CDR3 is TGTGCCAGCAGGGGAGCGGGCCAGCCCCAGCATTTT. Translated: CASRGAGQPQHF.

The rearrangement joins TRBV5-1 to TRBJ1-1; no reliable D call. V gave up 3 bases and J gave up 1 base, with 10 bases separating them. The CDR3 is 14 amino acids. Germline CDR1 and CDR2: SGHRS and YFSETQ. The CDR3 loop reads CASSSQAQNTEAFF. The CDR3 DNA follows: TGCGCCAGCAGCTCCCAAGCCCAGAACACTGAAGCTTTCTTT.